This TCR beta chain was recovered during a study of shared T cell receptors in the human thymus listed by TCRdb under 2021. As for the study more broadly: The study examined how self-reactive, shared T-cell receptor alpha chains are generated in the human thymus.

Library creation used the immunoSEQ multiplex PCR assay. Held by TCRdb, this immuneACCESS table contains in-frame sequences only and omits some clones. Under half of the omission traces to an unresolved V gene where checked; the cause of the rest is unknown. This sample is represented by more than 550,000 clones; roughly 85% of them were singletons. The ten largest clones add up to about 0.011% of the sample. V was cut back by 3 bases and J by 7 bases, leaving a gap of 15 bases between them. The germline V gene provides CDR1 SQVTM and CDR2 ANQGSEA. The CDR3 starts with the cysteine, ends with the phenylalanine, and has 13 residues. The only DNA kept is the CDR3, 39 bases in frame from the first base. Note on this clone: Its antigen is still unknown. Base qualities are not at hand, and no much larger clone is one base apart.

These data were likewise used in another study, on human thymus T cells. As the second paper documents: Immunologically healthy infants undergoing open corrective cardiac surgery for congenital heart defects in Finland were used as donors. The thymus tissue came from surgical resects taken out during corrective cardiac surgery. V and J gene segment usage appeared biased in both thymic and peripheral blood repertoires. The related research reported highly overlapping thymic TCR repertoires among unrelated individuals. The study characterized TCR alpha and beta repertoires from about 8 infant thymus samples and a few related peripheral blood samples. Donor ages ranged from 7 to 244 days, and the cohort comprised six or seven male and a couple of female infants. Thymocytes were released mechanically from tissue and stored at -70 °C as pellets of roughly 9-31 million cells. A QIAsymphony instrument was used to extract genomic DNA from the frozen cell pellets. TCRB and TCRAD loci were amplified from a standardized quantity of quality-controlled genomic DNA using the immunoSEQ multiplex PCR assay. The V(D)J region was spanned by amplicons of a length sufficient to cover the CDR3 and to identify V and J genes. Amplicon sequencing was performed on an Illumina platform through the commercial immunoSEQ service. Primer bias and sequencing errors were corrected as previously described, and TCRAD and TCRB were defined on the basis of the IMGT database. immunoSEQ Analyzer 3.0 and VDJTools were used for repertoire analysis, which covered basic statistics, V/J segment usage, diversity estimates, rarefaction and pairwise overlap. Diversity was estimated using the Chao1, ChaoE, Efron-Thisted, Shannon and inverse Simpson indices, and was also estimated on datasets down-sampled to the size of the smallest sample. Repertoire overlap was determined by strict matching of CDR3 nucleotide sequence, V gene and J gene, and Jaccard-based multidimensional scaling clustering was applied. On average, roughly 810,000 unique TCRB clonotypes were obtained from thymus samples, compared with approximately 82,000 from blood samples.

This receptor was obtained from a girl under three years old with a congenital heart defect. Donor details come from another sample of the same person, matched by shared clones. Sequenced material: thymocytes. The chain couples TRBV29-1 to TRBJ1-1, with no confidently assigned D gene. The nucleotide sequence is TGCAGCGTTGATGGCGGAGGGCGGGGTGAAGCTTTCTTT. Translated, this is CSVDGGGRGEAFF. Reference TRBV29-1 and TRBJ1-1 genes cover what lies past the CDR3, so the full variable domain is SAVISQKPSRDICQRGTSLTIQCQVDSQVTMMFWYRQQPGQSLTLIATANQGSEATYESGFVIDKFPISRPNLTFSTLTVSNMSPEDSSIYLCSVDGGGRGEAFFGQGTRLTVV.